This TCR beta chain was retrieved from a study of molecular identifiers for immune sequencing clone quantification. Overall study findings and caveats: Underestimation of highly expanded clone sizes could arise where identical TCR molecules share a barcode.

For bulk TCR libraries, previously described methods and listed TCR primers were used. TCRdb called the PCR reads again in MiXCR, with one record for every CDR3 protein. The sample has roughly 100,000 distinct CDR3 sequences, about 32% seen once. Researchers sorted naive CD8 T cells as cells that were CD8+CD4-CCR7+CD45RA+. The table lists this clonotype with many counts. The antigen is undetermined. CDR1 is MGHDK, CDR2 SYGVNS, per germline. This CDR3 is built from 13 residues. V lost 5 bases and J lost 4, with 10 bases in between. Sequenced material: naive CD8+ T cells from blood, with Jurkat cell RNA spiked in. This sample's subset: FACS-sorted CD8+CD4-CCR7+CD45RA+ naive T cells. The receptor was derived from a human donor in good health. Some libraries in this study had Jurkat cell RNA spiked in. The chain uses TRBV25-1 and TRBJ2-3, with D tentatively TRBD2 (5 bases). The CDR3 here is CASSRIGADTQYF. The DNA of the CDR3 is TGTGCCAGCAGTCGGATCGGGGCAGATACGCAGTATTTT.